This paragraph covers one T cell receptor (beta chain) sequence. The entry originates in a study of glioma-infiltrating T cells after dendritic cell vaccination. Some clones are missing from TCRdb's copy, which holds only in-frame ones; the method was immunoSEQ multiplex PCR. This table has more than 60,000 clones, 82% appearing once. Germline CDR1 and CDR2: MGHRA and YSYEKL. The J segment lost 4 bases and the V segment lost 2 bases, leaving 8 bases of the junction unmatched. The CDR3 spans 16 residues. The input for sequencing was blood, taken before dendritic cell vaccination. The receptor comes from a human donor with glioblastoma. This rearrangement joins TRBV4-1 to TRBJ2-3; TRBD1 matches at 8 bases. The CDR3 here is CASSQLQTGVSDTQYF. The CDR3 DNA reads as TGCGCCAGCAGCCAACTTCAGACAGGGGTCTCAGATACGCAGTATTTT.